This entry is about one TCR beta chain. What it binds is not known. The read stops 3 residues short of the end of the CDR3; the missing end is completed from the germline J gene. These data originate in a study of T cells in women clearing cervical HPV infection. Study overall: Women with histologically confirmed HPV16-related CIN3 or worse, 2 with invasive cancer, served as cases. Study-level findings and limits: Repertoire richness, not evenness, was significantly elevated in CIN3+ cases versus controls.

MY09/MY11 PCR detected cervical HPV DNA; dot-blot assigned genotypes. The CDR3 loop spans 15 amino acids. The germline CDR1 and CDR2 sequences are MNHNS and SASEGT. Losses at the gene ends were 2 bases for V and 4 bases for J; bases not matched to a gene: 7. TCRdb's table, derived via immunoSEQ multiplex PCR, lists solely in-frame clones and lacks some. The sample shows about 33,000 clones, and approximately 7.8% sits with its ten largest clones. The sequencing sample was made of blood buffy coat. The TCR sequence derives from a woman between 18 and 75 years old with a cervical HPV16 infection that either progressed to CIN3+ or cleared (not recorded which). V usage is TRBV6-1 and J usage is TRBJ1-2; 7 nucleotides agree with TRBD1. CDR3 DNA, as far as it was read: TGTGCCAGCAGTGAATCGGTACAGGGGAGCTATGGC. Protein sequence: CASSESVQGSYG. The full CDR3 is CASSESVQGSYGYTF.